Presented here are 29 T cell receptor beta chains from one specimen sequenced in a study of T cell repertoires in ileal Crohn's disease (dated by TCRdb to the late 2010s). Library preparation employed the immunoSEQ multiplex PCR assay. TCRdb retrieved this table from immuneACCESS and kept in-frame rearrangements only. Not all clones are present; in checked studies, unresolved V genes account for under half, and no reason is known for the remainder. Recorded for this sample are around 11,000 clones; under 80% of them occurred a single time. The top ten constitute roughly 4% of the sample. Sample: ileal tissue. These receptors all stem from an adult with Crohn's disease.

This chain joins TRBV4-1 and TRBJ2-5, with TRBD2 as a possible D gene (6 bases). V was cut by 1 base and J by 3 bases, with 9 bases left in between. Germline V gives CDR1 MGHRA, CDR2 YSYEKL. The CDR3 extends over 14 amino acids. CDR3 residues: CASSQGVAEETQYF. As DNA, the CDR3 is TGCGCCAGCAGCCAAGGGGTAGCGGAAGAGACCCAGTACTTC.

The chain uses TRBV5-4 and TRBJ2-7; no clear D. Trimming removed 0 bases from V and 2 bases from J, with 6 bases in between. Per germline, CDR1 SGHNT and CDR2 YYREEE (reference sequence). There are 13 residues in the CDR3. CDR3 DNA sequence: TGTGCCAGCAGCTTGGACAGAACCTACGAGCAGTACTTC. Its protein product is CASSLDRTYEQYF.

The rearrangement links TRBV7-9 to TRBJ1-2; the D is unclear. Trimming removed 5 bases at V and 2 bases at J, with 12 bases between. CDR1 and CDR2 (germline): SEHNR, FQNEAQ (reference sequence). This CDR3 region has 14 residues. In nucleotides, the CDR3 is TGTGCCAGCAGCCCATATGGGCGCAACTATGGCTACACCTTC. Residues: CASSPYGRNYGYTF.

The chain couples TRBV5-1 to TRBJ2-2; D is uncertain. V lost 4 bases to trimming and J lost 8 bases, with 15 bases between them. The CDR3 length is 14 residues. Germline lookup yields CDR1 SGHRS and CDR2 YFSETQ. CDR3 region: CASSPGALMGELFF. CDR3 DNA sequence: TGCGCCAGCAGCCCCGGTGCTCTGATGGGGGAGCTGTTTTTT.

The chain combines TRBV4-2 with TRBJ1-4; a possible D gene is TRBD1 (5 bases). Germline CDR1 reads LGHNA; CDR2 reads YNFKEQ. V was clipped by 4 bases and J by 8 bases, with 14 bases between them. The CDR3 has 14 residues. The CDR3 sequence is CASSLGQGEEKLFF. The CDR3 bases are TGTGCCAGCAGCCTAGGGCAGGGCGAAGAAAAACTGTTTTTT.

The chain links TRBV10-3 to TRBJ2-7; 7 bases are shared with TRBD1. CDR3 length: 13 residues. J was trimmed by 3 bases and V by 6 bases; bases with no gene match: 5. Germline lookup yields CDR1 ENHRY and CDR2 SYGVKD. CDR3 sequence (DNA): TGTGCCATCAGGAGACAGGGAGACTACGAGCAGTACTTC. This sequence encodes CAIRRQGDYEQYF.

The chain carries TRBV5-6 and TRBJ2-5; 8 positions match TRBD1. V was pared by 4 bases and J by 5 bases, with 7 bases of the junction left unmatched. The CDR3 has 14 amino acids. Germline CDR1 SGHDT, CDR2 YYEEEE. The CDR3 nucleotides read TGTGCCAGCAGCGGGGCAGGGGGCGCGGAGACCCAGTACTTC. Protein sequence: CASSGAGGAETQYF. The entire variable domain, with the rest obtained from reference TRBV5-6 and TRBJ2-5, is as follows: DAGVTQSPTHLIKTRGQQVTLRCSPKSGHDTVSWYQQALGQGPQFIFQYYEEEERQRGNFPDRFSGHQFPNYSSELNVNALLLGDSALYLCASSGAGGAETQYFGPGTRLLVL.

This chain connects TRBV29-1 to TRBJ1-3, with a tentative D call TRBD1 (5 bases). Germline lookup yields CDR1 SQVTM and CDR2 ANQGSEA. V was clipped by 4 bases and J by 0 bases, with 10 bases between them. The CDR3 runs 14 residues. The DNA for the CDR3 is TGCAGCGTTGGGGACTTATACTCTGGAAACACCATATATTTT. Translation: CSVGDLYSGNTIYF.

The chain uses TRBV2 and TRBJ2-2, with a tentative D call TRBD1 (5 bases). Between the trimmed V and J ends, which lost 9 bases and 10 bases, there was a span of 6 bases. The length of the CDR3 is 9 residues. The V gene's germline CDR1 is SNHLY and CDR2 FYNNEI. CDR3 residues: CASGQELFF. In DNA form, the CDR3 reads TGTGCCAGTGGACAGGAGCTGTTTTTT.

V usage is TRBV7-9 and J usage is TRBJ1-2, with a weak D call TRBD1 (5 bases). This CDR3 has 12 residues. V lost 4 bases, J lost 4 bases, and 7 bases lay in between. From germline, CDR1 is SEHNR and CDR2 FQNEAQ (reference sequence). The DNA of the CDR3 is TGTGCCAGCAGCTCCGACAGCTATGGCTACACCTTC. It specifies CASSSDSYGYTF.

The chain combines TRBV30 with TRBJ1-5, with D unresolved. Looked up from germline, CDR1 is GTSNPN and CDR2 is SVGIG (reference sequence). V dropped 1 base and J dropped 7 bases, with 11 bases sitting between them. The CDR3 extends over 13 amino acids. Here the CDR3 reads CAWSGGLDQPQHF. The CDR3 DNA sequence: TGTGCCTGGAGTGGTGGACTGGACCAGCCCCAGCATTTT.

This clone was picked up a small number of times. The V gene is TRBV19, the J gene TRBJ2-2; D is unclear. Trimming shortened V by 7 bases and J by 0 bases, and 9 bases separated the two germline ends. Germline V gene data show CDR1 as LNHDA and CDR2 as SQIVND (reference sequence). The length of the CDR3 is 14 residues. The DNA of the CDR3 is TGTGCCAGTAAACACAACACGAACACCGGGGAGCTGTTTTTT. Residues: CASKHNTNTGELFF.

This clone was counted between two and nine times. Within the sample, other DNA sequences also encode this same CDR3. The chain recombines TRBV4-3 with TRBJ2-1; D is undetermined. The length of the CDR3 is 13 residues. Deletions cut 1 base from V and 6 bases from J, with 7 bases between. CDR1 is LGHNA, CDR2 YSLEER, per germline. The CDR3 region is CASSQGPGNEQFF. The CDR3 nucleotides are TGCGCCAGCAGCCAAGGGCCGGGCAATGAGCAGTTCTTC.

This clone has only a few counts. This sequence joins TRBV19 and TRBJ2-5, with 9 positions matching TRBD2. The CDR3 contains 14 residues. CDR1 and CDR2 from the germline V gene are LNHDA and SQIVND (reference sequence). V trimming: 3 bases; J trimming: 4 bases; junction bases outside the gene matches: 3. CDR3 sequence (DNA): TGTGCCAGTAGTATTAGCGGGGGACGAGAGACCCAGTACTTC. Amino acid sequence: CASSISGGRETQYF.

The chain is built from TRBV4-3 and TRBJ2-7; maybe TRBD2 (5 bases). The CDR3 totals 14 residues. Germline V gene data show CDR1 as LGHNA and CDR2 as YSLEER. Trimming took 0 bases from V and 3 from J, leaving 9 bases between them. CDR3 bases: TGCGCCAGCAGCCAAGAATCTCGGGACTACGAGCAGTACTTC. This codes for CASSQESRDYEQYF.

The rearrangement links TRBV13 to TRBJ2-7; the match to TRBD1 covers 11 bases. This CDR3 contains 14 residues. The germline gives CDR1 PRHDT, CDR2 FYEKMQ (reference sequence). V gave up 4 bases and J gave up 3 bases; unmatched junction bases: 2. In nucleotides, the CDR3 is TGTGCCAGCAGCTCCGGGACAGGGGGCTACGAGCAGTACTTC. It encodes CASSSGTGGYEQYF. The full variable domain, its missing parts supplied by reference TRBV13 and TRBJ2-7, is AAGVIQSPRHLIKEKRETATLKCYPIPRHDTVYWYQQGPGQDPQFLISFYEKMQSDKGSIPDRFSAQQFSDYHSELNMSSLELGDSALYFCASSSGTGGYEQYFGPGTRLTVT.

The rearrangement uses TRBV19 and TRBJ2-5; 13 bases fit TRBD2. After removal of 6 bases from V and 2 bases from J, the junction contained 3 bases not matched to a gene. CDR1 LNHDA and CDR2 SQIVND come from the germline V gene (reference sequence). This CDR3 has 15 residues. CDR3 in amino acids: CASRTSGGRQETQYF. DNA for the CDR3: TGTGCCAGTAGGACTAGCGGGGGGCGGCAAGAGACCCAGTACTTC.

This clone was seen only once. The chain recombines TRBV7-9 with TRBJ1-4, with D maybe TRBD1 (6 bases). The CDR3 spans 16 residues. V was clipped by 5 bases and J by 2 bases, with 15 bases between them. Germline V gene lookup returns CDR1 SEHNR and CDR2 FQNEAQ (reference sequence). Here the CDR3 DNA reads TGTGCCAGCAGCCCTCCAGGGGTTAGCACTAATGAAAAACTGTTTTTT. Encoded protein: CASSPPGVSTNEKLFF.

The chain links TRBV6-5 to TRBJ2-3; 9 bases are shared with TRBD2. The CDR3 sequence is 14 residues long. CDR1 and CDR2 (germline): MNHEY, SVGAGI. V gave up 6 bases and J gave up 4 bases; unmatched junction bases: 5. The CDR3 is CASRRRGGADTQYF. The DNA of the CDR3 is TGTGCCAGCAGGAGGCGGGGGGGCGCAGATACGCAGTATTTT.

The V call is TRBV4-1, the J call TRBJ1-2; D is possibly TRBD1 (6 bases). The CDR3 sequence is 20 residues long. V was pared by 0 bases and J by 2 bases, with 25 bases between. Germline V gene lookup returns CDR1 MGHRA and CDR2 YSYEKL. CDR3 sequence (DNA): TGCGCCAGCAGCCAAGATTCAATAGGCCGGATCACAGGGAAAAACTATGGCTACACCTTC. Its protein is CASSQDSIGRITGKNYGYTF.

The V call is TRBV19, the J call TRBJ1-5, with 10 bases lining up with TRBD1. The trim removed 3 bases at V and 4 bases at J, leaving 3 bases unmatched. CDR3 length equals 15 residues. From germline, CDR1 is LNHDA and CDR2 SQIVND (reference sequence). CDR3 region: CASSIGTGENQPQHF. CDR3 nucleotides: TGTGCCAGTAGTATCGGGACAGGGGAGAATCAGCCCCAGCATTTT.

This clone appeared a few times. The J gene is TRBJ1-1, the V gene TRBV14, with D perhaps matching TRBD1 (6 bases). Trimming removed 4 bases from V and 0 bases from J, with 15 bases in between. Germline-derived CDR1 and CDR2 are SGHDN and FVKESK. CDR3 length equals 16 residues. The CDR3 here is CASSRFTQGMNTEAFF. Written as DNA, the CDR3 is TGTGCCAGCAGCCGTTTTACCCAGGGGATGAACACTGAAGCTTTCTTT.

The chain joins TRBV28 to TRBJ1-5; D uncertain. The CDR3 is 15 residues long. Germline V lookup: CDR1 MDHEN, CDR2 SYDVKM. Trimming removed 6 bases from V and 2 bases from J, with 14 bases in between. The CDR3 sequence is CASSPLARGNQPQHF. The CDR3, as DNA: TGTGCCAGCAGCCCTCTGGCGAGGGGCAATCAGCCCCAGCATTTT.

This chain uses TRBV6-5 with TRBJ2-7; 8 nucleotides align to TRBD2. Germline CDR1 reads MNHEY; CDR2 reads SVGAGI. The CDR3 has 12 residues. V gave up 11 bases and J gave up 0 bases; unmatched junction bases: 3. The CDR3 is CACGGYSYEQYF. CDR3 DNA sequence: TGTGCCTGCGGGGGGTACTCCTACGAGCAGTACTTC.

The chain is built from TRBV19 and TRBJ2-1, with a possible D match to TRBD2 (5 bases). The germline V and J ends were trimmed by 3 bases and 0 bases, with 6 bases remaining between them. CDR3 length equals 14 residues. Germline V gene lookup returns CDR1 LNHDA and CDR2 SQIVND (reference sequence). The CDR3 nucleotides read TGTGCCAGTAGTATTGAGGGCTCCTACAATGAGCAGTTCTTC. As protein: CASSIEGSYNEQFF.

On this clone: Mismatch with germline at one junction end may stem from a read error. The chain employs TRBV15 and TRBJ2-7; tentatively, D is TRBD2 (6 bases). Germline V gene lookup returns CDR1 LNHNV and CDR2 YYDKDF (reference sequence). This CDR3 is built from 18 residues. The CDR3 bases are TGTGCCATCAGCTTGAATGTGGGGGTCGGAGGGGATTATTACGAGCAGTACTTC. Translating gives CAISLNVGVGGDYYEQYF.

This clone appeared a few times. The CDR3 nucleotides read TGTGCCAGCAGCAGGGGCGGGGGGTTCCAAGAGACCCAGTACTTC. Its protein product is CASSRGGGFQETQYF. The genes are TRBV5-5 and TRBJ2-5, with 8 bases fitting TRBD2. The germline CDR1 and CDR2 sequences are SGHKS and YYEKEE (reference sequence). The V and J ends lost 4 bases and 1 base, in that order; junction bases with no gene match: 6. This CDR3 has 15 residues.

The rearrangement uses TRBV11-3 and TRBJ2-7, with D possibly being TRBD2 (6 bases). From germline, CDR1 is SGHNT and CDR2 YENEEA. The ends were cut back, 3 bases at V and 1 base at J, with 13 bases in the middle. The CDR3 contains 15 residues. The CDR3 loop is CASSFDLAKSYEQYF. The DNA for the CDR3 is TGTGCCAGCAGCTTCGATCTAGCGAAATCCTACGAGCAGTACTTC.

The chain combines TRBV27 with TRBJ1-2, with a tentative D call TRBD1 (6 bases). V was shortened by 2 bases and J by 0 bases, with 13 bases between the two germline ends. The CDR3 has 16 residues. In germline, CDR1 is MNHEY, CDR2 SMNVEV (reference sequence). DNA for the CDR3: TGTGCCAGCAGTTTAAAGGCAGGGGCAGCTAACTATGGCTACACCTTC. This sequence encodes CASSLKAGAANYGYTF.